Listed here are 19 T cell receptor beta chains from one sample, sequenced in a study of OX40 agonist ivuxolimab in advanced cancers. Libraries were prepared by immunoSEQ multiplex PCR; TCRdb keeps only in-frame clonotypes and omits some of them. The profile covers approximately 30,000 clones, with roughly 90% appearing a single time and more than 30% taken by the ten largest. This sample comprised CD4+ or CD8+ T cells sorted from blood, obtained in a trial of the OX40 agonist ivuxolimab. These receptor sequences come from an adult with an advanced solid tumor such as melanoma, head and neck, liver or kidney cancer.

In this sample, this clone turned up once. This chain joins TRBV19 and TRBJ1-1, with a tentative D call TRBD1 (5 bases). V lost 5 bases and J 6 bases, leaving 7 bases between the germline ends. CDR1 LNHDA and CDR2 SQIVND come from the germline V gene (reference sequence). This CDR3 contains 11 residues. The CDR3 nucleotides are TGTGCCAGTAGTTGGGGGTCTGAAGCTTTCTTT. Residues: CASSWGSEAFF.

CDR3 coding DNA: TGTGCCAGCAGCCCCGGCTTCGGGAACACTGAAGCTTTCTTT. It yields the protein CASSPGFGNTEAFF. V usage is TRBV11-2 and J usage is TRBJ1-1; D unclear. The CDR3 has 14 amino acids. CDR1 and CDR2 (germline): SGHAT, FQNNGV. V was cut by 5 bases and J by 1 base, with 11 bases left in between.

At least ten counts were recorded for this clone. The rearrangement joins TRBV7-2 to TRBJ2-7; a possible D gene is TRBD2 (5 bases). The V end was cut by 5 bases, the J end by 2 bases, with 16 bases between. Germline loops: CDR1 SGHTA, CDR2 FQGNSA. This CDR3 contains 15 residues. The CDR3 sequence is CASSPFGSGPYEQYF. CDR3 nucleotide sequence: TGTGCCAGCAGCCCCTTTGGGAGCGGCCCCTACGAGCAGTACTTC.

This sequence joins TRBV9 and TRBJ2-7; 8 positions agree with TRBD1. CDR3 length: 15 residues. V lost 0 bases and J lost 2; bases outside the gene matches: 4. The germline V gene has CDR1 SGDLS and CDR2 YYNGEE. This CDR3 reads CASSVGGQGTYEQYF. The CDR3 DNA reads as TGTGCCAGCAGCGTAGGTGGACAGGGTACCTACGAGCAGTACTTC.

The V call is TRBV30, the J call TRBJ2-7, with TRBD1 matching over 8 bases. Per germline, CDR1 GTSNPN and CDR2 SVGIG (reference sequence). V was clipped by 0 bases and J by 6 bases; unmatched bases: 7. The CDR3 length is 14 residues. CDR3 DNA sequence: TGTGCCTGGAGTGTACCACAGGGGGTATCCGAGCAGTACTTC. It encodes CAWSVPQGVSEQYF.

J is TRBJ2-7 and V is TRBV9; 8 bases agree with TRBD2. J lost 3 bases, V lost 0 bases, and 5 bases had no gene match. Germline values: CDR1 SGDLS, CDR2 YYNGEE. The CDR3 loop spans 15 amino acids. The CDR3 region has the DNA TGTGCCAGCAGCGTAGACGGGGGGGAGAACTACGAGCAGTACTTC. Its protein product is CASSVDGGENYEQYF.

The V and J genes are TRBV4-3 and TRBJ1-6; possible D gene TRBD1, 6 bases. The germline V gene encodes CDR1 LGHNA and CDR2 YSLEER. The CDR3 spans 20 residues. V lost 0 bases and J 4 bases, leaving 22 bases between the germline ends. The CDR3 region has the DNA TGCGCCAGCAGCCAAGATGGCGTCGGCAGTGAGGGGGATTATAATTCACCCCTCCACTTT. It yields the protein CASSQDGVGSEGDYNSPLHF.

The chain uses TRBV19 and TRBJ2-2, with a weak D call TRBD2 (6 bases). The V and J ends lost 3 bases and 6 bases respectively, with 29 bases between them. In germline, CDR1 is LNHDA, CDR2 SQIVND (reference sequence). The CDR3 length is 20 residues. The CDR3 sequence: CASSIVGIAARLVHPGELFF. CDR3 bases: TGTGCCAGTAGTATTGTCGGGATAGCGGCTCGGCTGGTGCACCCCGGGGAGCTGTTTTTT. Full variable domain (missing parts from reference TRBV19 and TRBJ2-2): DGGITQSPKYLFRKEGQNVTLSCEQNLNHDAMYWYRQDPGQGLRLIYYSQIVNDFQKGDIAEGYSVSREKKESFPLTVTSAQKNPTAFYLCASSIVGIAARLVHPGELFFGEGSRLTVL.

This clone was recorded once. The chain uses TRBV28 and TRBJ1-3; D is uncertain. With 6 bases removed from V and 3 bases from J, the gap between germline ends came to 15 bases. In germline, CDR1 is MDHEN, CDR2 SYDVKM. This CDR3 comprises 15 residues. The DNA for the CDR3 is TGTGCCAGCAGCAGAGACAACATGGGTGGAAACACCATATATTTT. It is translated as CASSRDNMGGNTIYF.

J is TRBJ2-7 and V is TRBV4-3; 12 bases are a match to TRBD2. The V gene end was trimmed by 0 bases and the J gene end by 6 bases; junction bases not matched to a gene: 9. The CDR3 has 17 residues. Per the germline V gene, CDR1 is LGHNA and CDR2 is YSLEER. The CDR3 is CASSQETLAGGLFEQYF. CDR3 DNA: TGCGCCAGCAGCCAAGAGACCCTAGCGGGAGGGTTGTTCGAGCAGTACTTC.

This clone showed up just once. The rearrangement joins TRBV7-9 to TRBJ2-5, with D perhaps matching TRBD2 (5 bases). The CDR3 covers 12 residues. Germline lookup yields CDR1 SEHNR and CDR2 FQNEAQ (reference sequence). Trimming cost V 4 bases and J 4 bases, with 7 bases left between them. The CDR3 DNA reads TGTGCCAGCAGCTATGAGGGAGAGACCCAGTACTTC. This gives the protein CASSYEGETQYF.

This rearrangement joins TRBV28 to TRBJ2-2, with D uncertain. The CDR3 spans 11 residues. Germline CDR1 is MDHEN and CDR2 is SYDVKM. Trimming pared 6 bases from V and 8 bases from J, leaving 7 bases between. This chain's CDR3 is CASRTGGELFF. The CDR3 DNA reads TGTGCCAGCAGAACCGGGGGGGAGCTGTTTTTT.

The chain has TRBV7-9 and TRBJ2-1; D uncertain. The CDR3 totals 16 residues. Germline V gene data show CDR1 as SEHNR and CDR2 as FQNEAQ (reference sequence). Trimming took off 4 bases at V and 0 bases at J, with 13 bases between the two ends. Here the CDR3 reads CASSSSYGLSYNEQFF. CDR3 nucleotides: TGTGCCAGCAGCTCCTCTTACGGGCTCTCCTACAATGAGCAGTTCTTC.

The CDR3 DNA reads TGCGCCAGCAGCCAAGAAGGGCTAGCGGGGATGAACACCGGGGAGCTGTTTTTT. This encodes CASSQEGLAGMNTGELFF. The chain employs TRBV4-3 and TRBJ2-2, with 9 bases identical to TRBD2. The CDR3 contains 18 residues. Germline V gene lookup returns CDR1 LGHNA and CDR2 YSLEER. V lost 0 bases and J lost 1; bases outside the gene matches: 6.

The rearrangement uses TRBV4-3 and TRBJ2-7; D is perhaps TRBD1 (6 bases). V was cut by 5 bases and J by 1 base, with 9 bases left in between. Germline V gives CDR1 LGHNA, CDR2 YSLEER. CDR3 length equals 13 residues. This chain's CDR3 is CASSYGQSYEQYF. The CDR3 coding sequence is TGCGCCAGCAGCTATGGACAGTCCTACGAGCAGTACTTC.

The chain uses TRBV28 and TRBJ2-7; 13 positions match TRBD2. CDR1 is MDHEN and CDR2 is SYDVKM in the germline V gene. Trimming cost V 6 bases and J 2 bases; bases outside gene matches: 13. The CDR3 covers 18 residues. CDR3 nucleotide sequence: TGTGCCAGCAGCAGTTTCGCCCGGGGACTAGCGGGACCCTACGAGCAGTACTTC. Translating gives CASSSFARGLAGPYEQYF.

In this sample, this clone turned up once. The chain employs TRBV18 and TRBJ2-7; unclear D gene. Trimming pared 0 bases from V and 2 bases from J, leaving 5 bases between. CDR1 and CDR2 from the germline V gene are KGHSH and LQKENI. The CDR3 length is 13 residues. The CDR3 region has the DNA TGTGCCAGCTCACCACCGGATACCTACGAGCAGTACTTC. Its translation is CASSPPDTYEQYF.

The chain uses TRBV9 and TRBJ2-7; D remains unclear. V lost 3 bases, J lost 2 bases, and 12 bases lay in between. The germline gives CDR1 SGDLS, CDR2 YYNGEE. The CDR3 contains 14 residues. The CDR3 coding sequence is TGTGCCAGCAGCGCCTTGGCAGGCACCTACGAGCAGTACTTC. Amino acids: CASSALAGTYEQYF.

The chain uses TRBV28 and TRBJ1-2, with TRBD1 identical over 12 bases. V lost 8 bases and J lost 8; bases outside the gene matches: 9. This CDR3 spans 14 amino acids. Per germline, CDR1 MDHEN and CDR2 SYDVKM. CDR3 amino acids: CASVAGTGGRGYTF. Here the CDR3 DNA reads TGTGCCAGCGTTGCCGGGACAGGGGGCCGAGGCTACACCTTC.